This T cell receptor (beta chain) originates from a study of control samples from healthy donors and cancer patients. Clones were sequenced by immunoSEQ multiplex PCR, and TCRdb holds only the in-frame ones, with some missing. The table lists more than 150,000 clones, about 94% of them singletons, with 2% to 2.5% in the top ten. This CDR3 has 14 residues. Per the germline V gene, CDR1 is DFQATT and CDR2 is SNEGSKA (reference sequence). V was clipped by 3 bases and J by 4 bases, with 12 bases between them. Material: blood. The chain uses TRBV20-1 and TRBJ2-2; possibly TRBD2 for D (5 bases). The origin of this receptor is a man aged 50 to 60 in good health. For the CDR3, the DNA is TGCAGTGCTAGTAGGCCGGGGAGCACCGGGGAGCTGTTTTTT. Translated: CSASRPGSTGELFF.